This T cell receptor beta chain emerged from a study of cytomegalovirus exposure and HLA in healthy donors. Each donor's status was that of a healthy bone marrow donor. Comment on this clone: The antigen remains undetermined.

Broader study findings: Associated with cytomegalovirus, according to the listing, were 150 to 200 TCR beta chains.

Deletions cut 3 bases from V and 6 bases from J, with 13 bases between. This CDR3 has 14 amino acids. The germline gives CDR1 SGHAT, CDR2 FQDESV (reference sequence). PCR amplification relied on 60 Vbeta primers (plus 13 Jbeta primers). Clones were sequenced by immunoSEQ multiplex PCR, and TCRdb holds only the in-frame ones, with some missing. The sample consists of approximately 170,000 clones, 70% to 75% of them appearing once. The origin of this receptor is a man aged 18 to 30 in good health and CMV-seropositive. The material sequenced was PBMCs. This sequence joins TRBV11-1 and TRBJ2-3; D is perhaps TRBD2 (5 bases). The CDR3 DNA reads as TGTGCCAGCAGCTTGCGTGGGAGCTGGGATACGCAGTATTTT. Translation: CASSLRGSWDTQYF.